The text below deals with one TCR beta chain. Its antigen has not been determined. No base qualities exist here, and no much larger clone lies one base off it. These data are taken from a study of blood T cell repertoires in COVID-19 (dated by TCRdb to the early 2020s). Study-level background: The collaborator samples originated in the United States, Italy and Spain and spanned the acute and convalescent phases of COVID-19. The prospective study material was composed of cDNA or gDNA derived from T cells, B-cell-depleted T cells, or PBMCs. Subjects who had been exposed to COVID-19, were actively infected with it, or had recovered from it provided the deeply sampled blood TCRbeta repertoires that made up the dataset. The repertoires were made available in a free public database intended to serve as a resource for research on the immune response to SARS-CoV-2. Samples were obtained from the ongoing ImmuneRACE study (first 160 participants) and from 950 to 1,500 subjects provided by 6 global collaborators. A de-identified subject ID, COVID-19 status, age in years and sex were almost always included in the sample metadata. HLA class I and class II types, where available, came from metadata supplied by the sample provider rather than from assay-based typing. Broader findings and caveats from the paper: Clinical and demographic metadata were provided uncurated, with the amount varying by source and participant.

TCRbeta CDR3 regions were amplified from genomic DNA using the immunoSEQ Assay, a bias-controlled multiplex PCR. On the study's bioinformatics: The number of nucleated cells in each sample was estimated by amplification of reference gene primers within the assay. To quantify the absolute abundance of each unique TCRbeta CDR3 rearrangement, sequence reads were collapsed and filtered. For each sample, productive Simpson clonality was calculated as the square root of Simpson's diversity index over productive rearrangements. TCRdb re-hosts the immuneACCESS table, in-frame sequences only. Its copies lack some clones; in the studies checked, an unresolved V gene accounts for under half of them, and the cause for the rest is not known. V and J calls and clone size are copied from that table; D and trimming were computed from the DNA. The sample profile shows approximately 280,000 clones; around 89% of them were found once. The ten largest clones take up about 5% of the sample.

Each collaborating institution followed its own protocols to collect whole blood in K2EDTA tubes. For TCRbeta analysis, collaborators shipped samples as frozen whole blood, isolated PBMCs, or DNA extracted from either of those sample types. The germline V gene encodes CDR1 MNHEY and CDR2 SVGAGI. At the junction V is shortened by 4 bases and J by 0 bases, with 9 bases in between. The CDR3, from cysteine to phenylalanine, totals 14 residues. Of all the DNA, just the CDR3 is kept, 42 bases in frame from base 1. The sample taken for sequencing was peripheral blood. Here the chain combines TRBV6-5 and TRBJ1-2; the D gene identity is not certain. The receptor's source is a man aged 40-49 years with acute or convalescent COVID-19. The CDR3 protein: CASSWGVTNYGYTF. The sequence in DNA is TGTGCCAGCAGTTGGGGAGTTACTAACTATGGCTACACCTTC.